This T cell receptor beta chain came from a study of identical twins. The germline V gene encodes CDR1 DFQATT and CDR2 SNEGSKA (reference sequence). The CDR3 spans 14 residues. With V trimmed by 6 bases and J by 1 base, 6 bases remained unmatched. Remarks on this clonotype: Antigen unknown.

Via MiXCR, TCRdb re-called the 5' RACE reads, giving one row per CDR3 protein. The sample comprises some 500,000 distinct CDR3 sequences, around 20% of which are singletons, and around 1% rests with the top ten. Study results and limitations: Because invariant MAIT and iNKT cells could be present, zero-insertion analyses could be partly confounded. While abundant cord blood beta clonotypes carried fewer insertions, memory repertoires showed no such pattern.

These same records also appear under a second study, on T cells expressing NK-cell markers.

The chain employs TRBV20-1 and TRBJ2-3; 8 nucleotides line up with TRBD2. Input material: CD4+ T cells sorted from blood. The sequence came from a young woman in good health. CDR3 in DNA: TGCAGTGCCGCTCCCGGGGGGGGCACAGATACGCAGTATTTT. Translation gives CSAAPGGGTDTQYF.